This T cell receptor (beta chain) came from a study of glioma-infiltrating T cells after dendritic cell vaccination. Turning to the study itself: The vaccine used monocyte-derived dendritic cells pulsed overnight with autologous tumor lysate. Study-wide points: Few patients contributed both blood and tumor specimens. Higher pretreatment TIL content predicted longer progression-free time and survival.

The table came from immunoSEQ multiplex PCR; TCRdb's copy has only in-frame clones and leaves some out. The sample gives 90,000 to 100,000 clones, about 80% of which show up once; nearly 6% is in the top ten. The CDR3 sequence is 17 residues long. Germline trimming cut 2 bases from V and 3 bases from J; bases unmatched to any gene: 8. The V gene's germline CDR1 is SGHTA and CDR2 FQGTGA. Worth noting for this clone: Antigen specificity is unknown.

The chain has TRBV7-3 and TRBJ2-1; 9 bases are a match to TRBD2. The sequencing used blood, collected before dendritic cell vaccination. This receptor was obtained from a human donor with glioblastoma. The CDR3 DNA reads TGTGCCAGCAGCTTAGGGGCTAGCGGGACATACTACAATGAGCAGTTCTTC. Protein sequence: CASSLGASGTYYNEQFF.